A single sample gave rise to the 20 T cell receptor beta chains below, sequenced in a study of T cell responses to AZD1222 COVID-19 vaccine. Sequenced by immunoSEQ multiplex PCR; TCRdb stores in-frame clones only, minus some. The table lists about 140,000 clones, just under 95% of them singletons. Sequenced here: peripheral blood, sampled 28 days after the second AZD1222 dose. These receptors were obtained from an adult who received the AZD1222 COVID-19 vaccine.

This chain connects TRBV10-3 to TRBJ2-3; possibly TRBD2 for D (5 bases). Germline CDR1 is ENHRY and CDR2 is SYGVKD. V lost 4 bases, J lost 4 bases, and 18 bases lay in between. The CDR3 loop spans 16 amino acids. CDR3 region: CAISGQDCGSPDTQYF. CDR3 DNA sequence: TGTGCCATCAGTGGCCAGGATTGCGGGTCCCCAGATACGCAGTATTTT.

This clone was seen just once. Other DNA variants within this sample encode the same CDR3. The genes are TRBV11-2 and TRBJ2-2; 9 nucleotides align to TRBD2. V was pared by 1 base and J by 2 bases, with 2 bases of the junction left unmatched. The germline gives CDR1 SGHAT, CDR2 FQNNGV. This CDR3 has 16 amino acids. CDR3 loop: CASSLGSGGNTGELFF. The DNA of the CDR3 is TGTGCCAGCAGCTTAGGTAGCGGGGGTAACACCGGGGAGCTGTTTTTT.

The chain combines TRBV14 with TRBJ1-1, with TRBD1 matching over 7 bases. The CDR3 runs to 19 residues. CDR1 is SGHDN and CDR2 is FVKESK in the germline V gene. The V segment lost 4 bases and the J segment 0 bases; nucleotides outside the gene matches: 17. The CDR3, as DNA: TGTGCCAGCAGCCCTATCGTGAGAAGGACAGGCCCGATGAACACTGAAGCTTTCTTT. This encodes CASSPIVRRTGPMNTEAFF. The full variable domain, its missing parts supplied by reference TRBV14 and TRBJ1-1, is EAGVTQFPSHSVIEKGQTVTLRCDPISGHDNLYWYRRVMGKEIKFLLHFVKESKQDESGMPNNRFLAERTGGTYSTLKVQPAELEDSGVYFCASSPIVRRTGPMNTEAFFGQGTRLTVV.

The rearrangement links TRBV27 to TRBJ2-2; D is possibly TRBD1 (6 bases). With 3 bases removed from V and 2 bases from J, the gap between germline ends came to 13 bases. Germline V lookup: CDR1 MNHEY, CDR2 SMNVEV (reference sequence). The CDR3 runs to 16 residues. In DNA, the CDR3 is TGTGCCAGCAGTTTTTCTAGGACAGCTAACACCGGGGAGCTGTTTTTT. It translates to CASSFSRTANTGELFF.

The rearrangement links TRBV6-5 to TRBJ1-1; D is possibly TRBD1 (6 bases). V lost 2 bases, J lost 3 bases, and 10 bases lay in between. The germline V gene encodes CDR1 MNHEY and CDR2 SVGAGI. The CDR3 spans 14 residues. In DNA form, the CDR3 reads TGTGCCAGCAGTTACACCTCAGGGGACACTGAAGCTTTCTTT. It yields the protein CASSYTSGDTEAFF.

This chain joins TRBV7-6 and TRBJ2-1; 7 nucleotides match TRBD2. Germline lookup yields CDR1 SGHVS and CDR2 FNYEAQ. The CDR3 is 11 amino acids. J lost 15 bases, V lost 6 bases, and 8 bases had no gene match. CDR3 sequence reads: CASRGDYGAFF. CDR3 bases: TGTGCCAGCAGGGGGGACTACGGCGCGTTCTTC.

This CDR3 reads CASGYRGSQPQHF. DNA for the CDR3: TGTGCCAGCGGCTACAGGGGCTCCCAGCCCCAGCATTTT. The chain has TRBV6-5 and TRBJ1-5; 7 bases fit TRBD1. Unmatched junction bases numbered 8, after V lost 8 bases and J lost 7 bases. Germline V gene data show CDR1 as MNHEY and CDR2 as SVGAGI. This CDR3 comprises 13 residues.

The chain recombines TRBV7-9 with TRBJ2-1; TRBD2 is a possible D gene (6 bases). In germline, CDR1 is SEHNR, CDR2 FQNEAQ (reference sequence). Trimming pared 8 bases from V and 0 bases from J, leaving 14 bases between. CDR3 length: 15 residues. CDR3 in DNA: TGTGCCAGCGAAGGACTAACAAGCTCCTACAATGAGCAGTTCTTC. Translating gives CASEGLTSSYNEQFF.

The genes are TRBV7-6 and TRBJ2-3, with D unclear. Per the germline V gene, CDR1 is SGHVS and CDR2 is FNYEAQ. The CDR3 sequence is 15 residues long. V was pared by 5 bases and J by 4 bases, with 16 bases between. CDR3 nucleotide sequence: TGTGCCAGCAGCCAAGGGCGGCCCCGCTCAGATACGCAGTATTTT. Its translation is CASSQGRPRSDTQYF.

The chain employs TRBV28 and TRBJ1-5, with TRBD1 matching over 9 bases. The CDR3 is 17 amino acids. CDR1 and CDR2 from the germline V gene are MDHEN and SYDVKM. V shed 4 bases, J shed 6 bases, and the junction held 13 bases outside the gene matches. The DNA of the CDR3 is TGTGCCAGCAGTTGGGGTCGCGGGACAGGGATGACTCAGCCCCAGCATTTT. Translating gives CASSWGRGTGMTQPQHF.

The CDR3 DNA sequence: TGTGCCAGCAGCCCCGGACAGGGTTACGGCTACACCTTC. Residues: CASSPGQGYGYTF. The chain is built from TRBV7-3 and TRBJ1-2, with 8 bases lining up with TRBD1. V trimming: 5 bases; J trimming: 8 bases; junction bases outside the gene matches: 7. The CDR3 runs 13 residues. Germline CDR1 is SGHTA and CDR2 is FQGTGA.

The V call is TRBV5-1, the J call TRBJ2-7; 10 bases match TRBD2. The CDR3 length is 17 residues. Trimming removed 3 bases from V and 2 bases from J; junction bases left unmatched: 11. Per the germline V gene, CDR1 is SGHRS and CDR2 is YFSETQ. CDR3 region: CASSYLFRTSGAYEQYF. CDR3 coding DNA: TGCGCCAGCAGCTACCTATTCAGGACTAGCGGCGCCTACGAGCAGTACTTC.

The V gene is TRBV6-2 or TRBV6-3, the J gene TRBJ2-7, with TRBD2 as a possible D gene (5 bases). CDR1 MNHEY and CDR2 SVGEGT come from the germline V gene. The CDR3 spans 14 residues. V was trimmed by 2 bases and J by 3 bases, leaving 11 bases between them. DNA for the CDR3: TGTGCCAGCAGTTACGAGGGCTGGGACTACGAGCAGTACTTC. Translating it yields CASSYEGWDYEQYF.

About this clone itself: The sample carries other DNA sequences with the same CDR3. Written as DNA, the CDR3 is TGTGCCTGGTCAGGGAACTATGGCTACACCTTC. The encoded protein is CAWSGNYGYTF. This rearrangement joins TRBV30 to TRBJ1-2, with D maybe TRBD1 (5 bases). The CDR3 contains 11 residues. V lost 5 bases to trimming and J lost 2 bases, with 6 bases between them. In germline, CDR1 is GTSNPN, CDR2 SVGIG (reference sequence).

This rearrangement joins TRBV19 to TRBJ1-4; TRBD1 matches 7 bases. Germline V gene data show CDR1 as LNHDA and CDR2 as SQIVND (reference sequence). The V and J ends lost 6 bases and 8 bases, in that order; junction bases with no gene match: 9. The CDR3 is 14 residues long. CDR3 nucleotide sequence: TGTGCCAGTAGCCCTGACAGGGTCAAAGAAAAACTGTTTTTT. It codes for CASSPDRVKEKLFF.

V is TRBV11-3 and J is TRBJ1-2, with a possible D match to TRBD1 (5 bases). Germline lookup yields CDR1 SGHNT and CDR2 YENEEA. The ends were cut back, 5 bases at V and 8 bases at J, with 18 bases in the middle. This CDR3 comprises 14 residues. As DNA, the CDR3 is TGTGCCAGCAGCGTCGGGACGGGCTCTAGGGGCTACACCTTC. It translates to CASSVGTGSRGYTF.

The chain combines TRBV10-1 with TRBJ2-1; 8 nucleotides line up with TRBD1. V lost 4 bases to trimming and J lost 0 bases; unmatched junction nucleotides: 14. This CDR3 has 19 amino acids. Per the germline V gene, CDR1 is WNHNN and CDR2 is SYGVQD (reference sequence). Here the CDR3 DNA reads TGCGCCAGCAGTGGTGACAGGGGCCCATTTGATAGCTCCTACAATGAGCAGTTCTTC. This gives the protein CASSGDRGPFDSSYNEQFF.

The genes are TRBV7-9 and TRBJ1-2; 9 bases match TRBD1. In germline, CDR1 is SEHNR, CDR2 FQNEAQ (reference sequence). The CDR3 spans 13 residues. With V trimmed by 5 bases and J by 8 bases, 6 bases remained unmatched. The DNA for the CDR3 is TGTGCCAGCAGCCGGGACAGGGAGCGCGGCTACACCTTC. Its protein product is CASSRDRERGYTF.

This clone was observed once. This rearrangement joins TRBV7-9 to TRBJ1-4; 8 bases fit TRBD1. The ends lost 5 bases at V and 11 bases at J; junction bases unmatched: 16. Per germline, CDR1 SEHNR and CDR2 FQNEAQ (reference sequence). The CDR3 totals 16 residues. CDR3 loop: CASSATTGTGPGKLFF. Here the CDR3 DNA reads TGTGCCAGCAGCGCTACCACCGGGACAGGTCCAGGGAAACTGTTTTTT.

This clone was recorded only once. V is TRBV6-5 and J is TRBJ2-2; D remains unclear. V dropped 2 bases and J dropped 8 bases, with 3 bases sitting between them. Germline V gene sequence: CDR1 MNHEY, CDR2 SVGAGI. This CDR3 comprises 11 residues. CDR3 coding DNA: TGTGCCAGCAGTTACGGTGGGGAGCTGTTTTTT. Its protein is CASSYGGELFF.